Listed below are T cell receptor beta chains from one sample, sequenced in a study of blood T cell repertoires in COVID-19. The assay was immunoSEQ multiplex PCR, and TCRdb's table has in-frame clones only and misses some. Of more than 15,000 clones in the sample, around 83% were seen once. Sequencing was done on a sample of peripheral blood. The source of these receptors is an elderly man with active or convalescent COVID-19. The CDR3 runs from the conserved cysteine through the conserved F or W. D genes are given only for firm matches. The size entry is marked missing in some rows and otherwise reads once, few, many or a size class.

D gene: TRBD2
J gene: TRBJ2-5
V gene: TRBV28
clone size: .
CDR3 DNA: TGTGCCAGCAGTTTGGGCGCGCAGGGAGGGAAGACCCAGTACTTC
CDR3 protein: CASSLGAQGGKTQYF

D gene: .
J gene: TRBJ2-7
V gene: TRBV14
clone size: few
CDR3 DNA: TGTGCCAGCAGCCAACAGGGGCGGAGCGTTGTGTCCGAGCAGTACTTC
CDR3 protein: CASSQQGRSVVSEQYF

D gene: .
J gene: TRBJ2-1
V gene: TRBV11-2
clone size: .
CDR3 DNA: TGTGCCAGCAGCCCCAGGACATTCGAGCAGTTCTTC
CDR3 protein: CASSPRTFEQFF

D gene: TRBD1
J gene: TRBJ2-5
V gene: TRBV7-3
clone size: .
CDR3 DNA: TGTGCCAGCAGCGGGACAGGGGGCGCGGGGGAGACCCAGTACTTC
CDR3 protein: CASSGTGGAGETQYF

D gene: .
J gene: TRBJ1-2
V gene: TRBV19
clone size: few
CDR3 DNA: TGTGCCAGTAGTATACTCGGGGGAGGACCTAACTATGGCTACACCTTC
CDR3 protein: CASSILGGGPNYGYTF

D gene: .
J gene: TRBJ2-5
V gene: TRBV2
clone size: .
CDR3 DNA: TGTGCCAGCAAGTTGGCAGAGACCCAGTACTTC
CDR3 protein: CASKLAETQYF

D gene: .
J gene: TRBJ1-6
V gene: TRBV5-1
clone size: .
CDR3 DNA: TGCGCCAGCAGCTTGTACGGTGAATCACCCCTCCACTTT
CDR3 protein: CASSLYGESPLHF

D gene: TRBD1
J gene: TRBJ1-1
V gene: TRBV9
clone size: .
CDR3 DNA: TGTGCCAGCAGCGGACAGGGGGCGGAGACTGAAGCTTTCTTT
CDR3 protein: CASSGQGAETEAFF

D gene: .
J gene: TRBJ2-2
V gene: TRBV7-2
clone size: .
CDR3 DNA: TGTGCCAGCAGCTTAAGAGTGGGGGAGCTGTTTTTT
CDR3 protein: CASSLRVGELFF

D gene: TRBD1
J gene: TRBJ1-1
V gene: TRBV6-5
clone size: .
CDR3 DNA: TGTGCCAGCAGTTGGACAGGACGGACTGAAGCTTTCTTT
CDR3 protein: CASSWTGRTEAFF

D gene: .
J gene: TRBJ1-1
V gene: TRBV12-3/TRBV12-4
clone size: .
CDR3 DNA: TGTGCCAGCAGTTTAGTCAGGGCTGAAGCTTTCTTT
CDR3 protein: CASSLVRAEAFF

D gene: .
J gene: TRBJ2-7
V gene: TRBV7-9
clone size: once
CDR3 DNA: TGTGCCAGCAGCTTAGGGCCCCCAGGGTTGATCTACGAGCAGTACTTC
CDR3 protein: CASSLGPPGLIYEQYF

D gene: .
J gene: TRBJ2-6
V gene: TRBV19
clone size: .
CDR3 DNA: TGTGCCAGTAGTGTCGGTTCCTCTGGGGCCAACGTCCTGACTTTC
CDR3 protein: CASSVGSSGANVLTF

D gene: .
J gene: TRBJ2-3
V gene: TRBV5-3
clone size: .
CDR3 DNA: TGTGCCAGAAGCTTGATGGCTAGCCAGGCAGATACGCAGTATTTT
CDR3 protein: CARSLMASQADTQYF

D gene: .
J gene: TRBJ1-1
V gene: TRBV5-8
clone size: .
CDR3 DNA: TGTGCCAGCAGCCCCGGGGGCACTGAAGCTTTCTTT
CDR3 protein: CASSPGGTEAFF

D gene: TRBD2
J gene: TRBJ2-5
V gene: TRBV4-1
clone size: .
CDR3 DNA: TGCGCCAGCAGCCAGTCCTTTCTAGCGGGGGCGGGCGAGACCCAGTACTTC
CDR3 protein: CASSQSFLAGAGETQYF

D gene: .
J gene: TRBJ1-1
V gene: TRBV18
clone size: once
CDR3 DNA: TGTGCCAGCTCACCGGGGACATCCGAAGCTTTCTTT
CDR3 protein: CASSPGTSEAFF

D gene: .
J gene: TRBJ1-4
V gene: TRBV20-1
clone size: .
CDR3 DNA: TGCAGTGCTAGTAAAGGGGTTCCCCCCCACCCAACTAATGAAAAACTGTTTTTT
CDR3 protein: CSASKGVPPHPTNEKLFF

D gene: TRBD1
J gene: TRBJ2-7
V gene: TRBV28
clone size: .
CDR3 DNA: TGTGCCAGCGGCCCAGACAGGGGGCAAGGCGAGCAGTACTTC
CDR3 protein: CASGPDRGQGEQYF

D gene: TRBD2
J gene: TRBJ2-1
V gene: TRBV3-1/TRBV3-2
clone size: .
CDR3 DNA: TGTGCCAGCAGCCATCCGGTCCACCAGACTAGCGGGGGGTCCTACAATGAGCAGTTCTTC
CDR3 protein: CASSHPVHQTSGGSYNEQFF

D gene: .
J gene: TRBJ1-4
V gene: TRBV7-2
clone size: .
CDR3 DNA: TGTGCCAGCAGCCCAGGACACTGGAATGAAAAACTGTTTTTT
CDR3 protein: CASSPGHWNEKLFF

D gene: .
J gene: TRBJ1-1
V gene: TRBV18
clone size: .
CDR3 DNA: TGTGCCAGCTCACCACTCGGGGGACTTCTCGGGGTGGGGGCTTTCTTT
CDR3 protein: CASSPLGGLLGVGAFF

D gene: .
J gene: TRBJ2-3
V gene: TRBV7-2
clone size: .
CDR3 DNA: TGTGCCAGCAGCCCTATGGGGGGTAGCACAGATACGCAGTATTTT
CDR3 protein: CASSPMGGSTDTQYF

D gene: TRBD1
J gene: TRBJ1-1
V gene: TRBV5-1
clone size: .
CDR3 DNA: TGCGCCAGCGGTGGACAGGGAGGAGGTATGAACACTGAAGCTTTCTTT
CDR3 protein: CASGGQGGGMNTEAFF

D gene: TRBD1
J gene: TRBJ1-2
V gene: TRBV5-4
clone size: .
CDR3 DNA: TGTGCCAGCAGCTTTTGGCAGGGGGCCTGGGGCTACACCTTC
CDR3 protein: CASSFWQGAWGYTF

D gene: TRBD1
J gene: TRBJ2-5
V gene: TRBV5-5
clone size: .
CDR3 DNA: TGTGCCAGCAGCTTCGGACAGGGGTTCTACCAAGAGACCCAGTACTTC
CDR3 protein: CASSFGQGFYQETQYF

D gene: TRBD2
J gene: TRBJ2-1
V gene: TRBV4-3
clone size: .
CDR3 DNA: TGCGCCAGCAGCCAAGATGGGCTAGCGGGGGGTAATGAGCAGTTCTTC
CDR3 protein: CASSQDGLAGGNEQFF

D gene: TRBD1
J gene: TRBJ2-7
V gene: TRBV29-1
clone size: once
CDR3 DNA: TGCAGCGTTGACGAGACAGGGTCGAACGAGCAGTACTTC
CDR3 protein: CSVDETGSNEQYF

D gene: .
J gene: TRBJ1-5
V gene: TRBV6-5
clone size: .
CDR3 DNA: TGTGCCAGCAGTTCCTTCGACGGGAGCAATCAGCCCCAGCATTTT
CDR3 protein: CASSSFDGSNQPQHF

D gene: .
J gene: TRBJ1-1
V gene: TRBV30
clone size: .
CDR3 DNA: TGTGCCTGGAGTGGGTTTGGGGGCCAGAACACTGAAGCTTTCTTT
CDR3 protein: CAWSGFGGQNTEAFF

D gene: TRBD1
J gene: TRBJ2-2
V gene: TRBV2
clone size: .
CDR3 DNA: TGTGCCAGCAGCCCCGGGACAGGGCACACCGGGGAGCTGTTTTTT
CDR3 protein: CASSPGTGHTGELFF

D gene: .
J gene: TRBJ2-2
V gene: TRBV6-2/TRBV6-3
clone size: .
CDR3 DNA: TGTGCCAGCAGCCGACTGCCGACCCGCCCCGAAAAAACCGGGGAGCTGTTTTTT
CDR3 protein: CASSRLPTRPEKTGELFF

D gene: TRBD1
J gene: TRBJ1-5
V gene: TRBV28
clone size: .
CDR3 DNA: TGTGCCAGCAGTCGGCCACAGGGGACTTTTGGCAATCAGCCCCAGCATTTT
CDR3 protein: CASSRPQGTFGNQPQHF

D gene: TRBD2
J gene: TRBJ2-1
V gene: TRBV5-4
clone size: .
CDR3 DNA: TGTGCCAGCAGCTTGCCCTCGCGTATAGCGGGGGGGTGGTATGAGCAGTTCTTC
CDR3 protein: CASSLPSRIAGGWYEQFF

D gene: .
J gene: TRBJ2-6
V gene: TRBV19
clone size: .
CDR3 DNA: TGTGCCAGTAGTAGACATTCTGGGGCCAACGTCCTGACTTTC
CDR3 protein: CASSRHSGANVLTF

D gene: .
J gene: TRBJ2-5
V gene: TRBV18
clone size: once
CDR3 DNA: TGTGCCAGCTCACCAATAGTTGGGGCAGGGCAAGAGACCCAGTACTTC
CDR3 protein: CASSPIVGAGQETQYF

D gene: TRBD2
J gene: TRBJ2-5
V gene: TRBV6-6
clone size: .
CDR3 DNA: TGTGCCACCTATAGCGGGGGCCAGGGAGAGACCCAGTACTTC
CDR3 protein: CATYSGGQGETQYF

D gene: TRBD1
J gene: TRBJ1-4
V gene: TRBV30
clone size: .
CDR3 DNA: TGTGCCTGGAGCGGGACAGTTAATGAAAAACTGTTTTTT
CDR3 protein: CAWSGTVNEKLFF

D gene: TRBD2
J gene: TRBJ2-3
V gene: TRBV9
clone size: few
CDR3 DNA: TGTGCCAGCAGCGTAGACGGGGGGGGCACAGATACGCAGTATTTT
CDR3 protein: CASSVDGGGTDTQYF

D gene: .
J gene: TRBJ1-2
V gene: TRBV3-1/TRBV3-2
clone size: .
CDR3 DNA: TGTGCCAGCAGCCAAGAATTGGTGTTCGGGGGCTATGGCTACACCTTC
CDR3 protein: CASSQELVFGGYGYTF

D gene: .
J gene: TRBJ2-1
V gene: TRBV20-1
clone size: once
CDR3 DNA: TGCAGTGCTTCCGAGATGTTTGAGCAGTTCTTC
CDR3 protein: CSASEMFEQFF

D gene: TRBD2
J gene: TRBJ2-1
V gene: TRBV7-9
clone size: .
CDR3 DNA: TGTGCCAGCAGCTTAGATCGGGGAGGGGTACTCTTC
CDR3 protein: CASSLDRGGVLF